The 31 T cell receptor beta chains below were found in one sample sequenced in a study of shared clonotypes between healthy human individuals. The protocol was immunoSEQ multiplex PCR, while the TCRdb copy is restricted to in-frame clones and leaves out a portion. The sample holds more than 1 million clones, approximately 80% seen once. Sequences were obtained from memory CD4+ T cells from PBMCs. Subset in this sample: CD45RA-negative fraction. Receptor source: a man younger than 35 in good health. Some clones in this sample may be carry-over from other donors' samples.

The V gene is TRBV4-2, the J gene TRBJ2-7; D is unclear. Per the germline V gene, CDR1 is LGHNA and CDR2 is YNFKEQ. This CDR3 region has 15 residues. The V gene lost 1 base and the J gene lost 1 base, with 11 bases spanning the gap. CDR3 amino acids: CASSQGLTESYEQYF. The CDR3, as DNA: TGTGCCAGCAGCCAAGGTTTGACTGAGTCCTACGAGCAGTACTTC.

The V and J genes are TRBV6-6 and TRBJ2-1, with D possibly being TRBD2 (5 bases). Germline V gene sequence: CDR1 MNHNY, CDR2 SVGAGI (reference sequence). The CDR3 has 14 amino acids. V was clipped by 6 bases and J by 7 bases, with 16 bases between them. The CDR3 region is CASRRGGQRNEQFF. The DNA for the CDR3 is TGTGCCAGCAGGAGAGGAGGCCAGAGGAATGAGCAGTTCTTC.

This clone has only a few counts. The CDR3 DNA sequence: TGTGCCAGTAGTTTGACTAGCGGGGATTACACCGGGGAGCTGTTTTTT. Its translation is CASSLTSGDYTGELFF. J is TRBJ2-2 and V is TRBV19; TRBD2 matches 11 bases. From germline, CDR1 is LNHDA and CDR2 SQIVND (reference sequence). The CDR3 spans 16 residues. Trimming took 5 bases from V and 3 from J; bases not matched to a gene: 5.

This clone has a single count. The chain couples TRBV2 to TRBJ2-5; 7 positions match TRBD2. With V trimmed by 8 bases and J by 5 bases, 8 bases remained unmatched. CDR1 is SNHLY and CDR2 is FYNNEI in the germline V gene. The CDR3 is made up of 13 amino acids. The CDR3 sequence is CASLGGRGETQYF. CDR3 nucleotide sequence: TGTGCCAGCTTGGGCGGGAGAGGTGAGACCCAGTACTTC. Combining the CDR3 with reference TRBV2 and TRBJ2-5 gives the whole variable domain EPEVTQTPSHQVTQMGQEVILRCVPISNHLYFYWYRQILGQKVEFLVSFYNNEISEKSEIFDDQFSVERPDGSNFTLKIRSTKLEDSAMYFCASLGGRGETQYFGPGTRLLVL.

The chain employs TRBV28 and TRBJ2-7; D ambiguous. CDR1 is MDHEN, CDR2 SYDVKM, per germline. Trimming removed 4 bases at V and 8 bases at J, with 12 bases between. The CDR3 runs 12 residues. The CDR3 reads CASSSRWVKQYF. The CDR3 region has the DNA TGTGCCAGCAGTTCCCGATGGGTCAAGCAGTACTTC.

CDR3 amino acids: CASRTTLEYRTEAFF. The DNA of the CDR3 is TGTGCCAGCAGAACCACCCTGGAGTACCGCACTGAAGCTTTCTTT. The chain recombines TRBV19 with TRBJ1-1; D gene unclear. The CDR3 totals 15 residues. V shed 9 bases and J shed 4 bases, with 21 bases lying between them. In germline, CDR1 is LNHDA, CDR2 SQIVND (reference sequence).

CDR3 nucleotides: TGTGCCAGCAGCTTCTGGGACAGGGGAATTGGGACTGAAGCTTTCTTT. Protein sequence: CASSFWDRGIGTEAFF. This rearrangement joins TRBV7-8 to TRBJ1-1, with 10 nucleotides matching TRBD1. Germline CDR1 SGHVS, CDR2 FQNEAQ. Losses at the gene ends were 3 bases for V and 5 bases for J; bases not matched to a gene: 9. The CDR3 consists of 16 residues.

This clone appeared a few times. The V and J genes are TRBV5-1 and TRBJ1-2; 7 bases are a match to TRBD1. Germline assignment: CDR1 SGHRS and CDR2 YFSETQ. The CDR3 extends over 13 amino acids. V was pared by 2 bases and J by 7 bases, with 5 bases of the junction left unmatched. DNA of the CDR3: TGCGCCAGCAGCTTTGGAGGGGGCACTGGCTACACCTTC. Amino acid sequence: CASSFGGGTGYTF.

This chain joins TRBV5-8 and TRBJ2-7; D gene uncertain. Per the germline V gene, CDR1 is SGHTS and CDR2 is YDEGEE. The CDR3 extends over 13 amino acids. The V and J ends lost 2 bases and 0 bases respectively, with 6 bases between them. CDR3 coding DNA: TGTGCCAGCAGCTTTTCGGTCTCCTACGAGCAGTACTTC. Protein product: CASSFSVSYEQYF.

The CDR3 spells CASSLDRPDTDTQYF. The CDR3 coding sequence is TGTGCCAGCAGCTTAGACCGGCCCGACACAGATACGCAGTATTTT. This chain joins TRBV7-8 and TRBJ2-3; D uncertain. The CDR3 runs 15 residues. Trimming stripped 1 base from V and 2 bases from J, with 10 bases between. The germline V gene encodes CDR1 SGHVS and CDR2 FQNEAQ.

The V call is TRBV6-5, the J call TRBJ2-7; the match to TRBD1 covers 9 bases. V was pared by 6 bases and J by 3 bases, with 6 bases of the junction left unmatched. The germline V gene encodes CDR1 MNHEY and CDR2 SVGAGI. The CDR3 totals 14 residues. The CDR3 sequence: CASRGTGRGYEQYF. The CDR3 DNA reads as TGTGCCAGCAGAGGGACAGGGCGAGGCTACGAGCAGTACTTC.

The chain joins TRBV6-6 to TRBJ2-1; 7 bases line up with TRBD2. Trimming took 6 bases from V and 4 from J; bases not matched to a gene: 6. Germline V lookup: CDR1 MNHNY, CDR2 SVGAGI (reference sequence). The CDR3 is made up of 14 amino acids. CDR3 sequence: CASRSGILYNEQFF. As DNA, the CDR3 is TGTGCCAGCAGGAGCGGGATACTATACAATGAGCAGTTCTTC.

This clone was seen only once. The gene calls are TRBV10-1 and TRBJ2-1; 12 bases align to TRBD2. V was pared by 0 bases and J by 9 bases, with 3 bases of the junction left unmatched. The CDR3 is made up of 15 amino acids. Per germline, CDR1 WNHNN and CDR2 SYGVQD (reference sequence). CDR3 bases: TGCGCCAGCAGTGAGTCCGGACTAGCGGGACTTGAGCAGTTCTTC. Its protein product is CASSESGLAGLEQFF.

This clone was counted between two and nine times. The rearrangement uses TRBV6-6 and TRBJ1-2; D perhaps matches TRBD1 (6 bases). This CDR3 is built from 14 residues. Trimming stripped 6 bases from V and 7 bases from J, with 18 bases between. CDR1 is MNHNY, CDR2 SVGAGI, per germline (reference sequence). This CDR3 is CASSLSGGGGGYTF. The CDR3 DNA reads TGTGCCAGCAGCCTATCCGGCGGGGGCGGTGGCTACACCTTC.

The chain uses TRBV19 and TRBJ2-5; D is unresolved. V dropped 7 bases and J dropped 5 bases, with 8 bases sitting between them. The length of the CDR3 is 11 residues. Germline CDR1 reads LNHDA; CDR2 reads SQIVND (reference sequence). The CDR3 spells CASTSGETQYF. CDR3 in DNA: TGTGCCAGTACCTCCGGGGAGACCCAGTACTTC.

The rearrangement joins TRBV7-3 to TRBJ2-7; no firm D call. CDR1 SGHTA and CDR2 FQGTGA come from the germline V gene. With 6 bases removed from V and 0 bases from J, the gap between germline ends came to 12 bases. There are 14 residues in the CDR3. For the CDR3, the DNA is TGTGCCAGCAGTGACCCGCCGAGCTCCTACGAGCAGTACTTC. It is translated as CASSDPPSSYEQYF.

This clone has just one count. The V gene is TRBV6-5, the J gene TRBJ1-1, with D perhaps matching TRBD1 (5 bases). CDR1 and CDR2 from the germline V gene are MNHEY and SVGAGI. This CDR3 is 15 amino acids long. The V end was cut by 6 bases, the J end by 1 base, with 15 bases between. The DNA of the CDR3 is TGTGCCAGCAGACAGGCGGAATTCCAGAACACTGAAGCTTTCTTT. This codes for CASRQAEFQNTEAFF.

This chain connects TRBV9 to TRBJ2-1, with 8 nucleotides matching TRBD2. The germline V gene encodes CDR1 SGDLS and CDR2 YYNGEE. V lost 4 bases to trimming and J lost 7 bases; unmatched junction nucleotides: 10. The CDR3 covers 15 residues. CDR3 sequence: CASSLGAGVINEQFF. CDR3 in DNA: TGTGCCAGCAGCTTAGGAGCGGGAGTGATTAATGAGCAGTTCTTC.

V gene TRBV10-1 combines with J gene TRBJ2-1; 13 bases match TRBD2. Germline V CDR1 and CDR2: WNHNN, SYGVQD (reference sequence). The junction had 5 bases not matched to a gene; V was cut back by 0 bases and J by 9 bases. CDR3 length equals 16 residues. CDR3 loop: CASSESGLAGSGEQFF. CDR3 DNA sequence: TGCGCCAGCAGTGAGTCGGGACTAGCGGGAAGTGGTGAGCAGTTCTTC.

As concerns this clone: Other nucleotide sequences in the sample specify the same CDR3. This chain connects TRBV28 to TRBJ2-3; D not resolved. CDR3 length: 11 residues. Germline V gene data show CDR1 as MDHEN and CDR2 as SYDVKM. Between the trimmed V and J ends, which lost 6 bases and 3 bases, there was a span of 4 bases. The CDR3 DNA reads as TGTGCCAGCAGGTTAACAGATACGCAGTATTTT. Translation gives CASRLTDTQYF.

This chain links TRBV10-2 with TRBJ1-1; D is possibly TRBD1 (5 bases). The CDR3 length is 17 residues. Trimming cost V 5 bases and J 3 bases, with 22 bases left between them. Germline CDR1 WSHSY, CDR2 SAAADI. CDR3 nucleotide sequence: TGCGCCAGCAGTCACCTACCTTTCGACAGAGCTTACACTGAAGCTTTCTTT. The encoded protein is CASSHLPFDRAYTEAFF.

This rearrangement joins TRBV18 to TRBJ1-3, with unresolved D. Germline V lookup: CDR1 KGHSH, CDR2 LQKENI. V was clipped by 6 bases and J by 0 bases, with 21 bases between them. CDR3 length equals 18 residues. The DNA of the CDR3 is TGTGCCAGCTCCCAACGGGGTAGGGAACCGAGCTCTGGAAACACCATATATTTT. It encodes CASSQRGREPSSGNTIYF.

CDR3 in amino acids: CASSQERDQPQHF. The CDR3 DNA follows: TGTGCCAGCAGCCAAGAAAGGGATCAGCCCCAGCATTTT. This chain links TRBV14 with TRBJ1-5; no definite D call. Germline-derived CDR1 and CDR2 are SGHDN and FVKESK. Trimming removed 0 bases from V and 5 bases from J, with 5 bases in between. The CDR3 runs to 13 residues.

This rearrangement joins TRBV5-6 to TRBJ1-2, with D uncertain. CDR3 length: 14 residues. Trimming removed 0 bases at V and 3 bases at J, with 9 bases between. CDR1 is SGHDT and CDR2 is YYEEEE in the germline V gene. CDR3 coding DNA: TGTGCCAGCAGCTTGGAGGACGGTTACTATGGCTACACCTTC. Amino acids: CASSLEDGYYGYTF.

This clone has only a few counts. The same CDR3 is also encoded by other DNA sequences in this sample. The chain links TRBV5-1 to TRBJ2-3, with 11 bases identical to TRBD2. The V segment lost 2 bases and the J segment 3 bases; nucleotides outside the gene matches: 2. From germline, CDR1 is SGHRS and CDR2 YFSETQ. This CDR3 spans 15 amino acids. The CDR3 loop reads CASSLTSGSTDTQYF. For the CDR3, the DNA is TGCGCCAGCAGCTTAACTAGCGGGAGTACAGATACGCAGTATTTT.

This clone was picked up many times. The chain employs TRBV28 and TRBJ1-4, with unresolved D. Trimming removed 9 bases at V and 7 bases at J, with 12 bases between. This CDR3 has 12 amino acids. Germline assignment: CDR1 MDHEN and CDR2 SYDVKM. The CDR3 loop is CASGVRGEKLFF. The CDR3 DNA follows: TGTGCCAGTGGGGTTCGTGGTGAAAAACTGTTTTTT.

There are a few counts of this clone. The chain couples TRBV11-2 to TRBJ2-1, with D uncertain. Looked up from germline, CDR1 is SGHAT and CDR2 is FQNNGV. This CDR3 has 14 residues. Deletions cut 2 bases from V and 0 bases from J, with 5 bases between. The CDR3 DNA is TGTGCCAGCAGCTTATCTAGCTCCTACAATGAGCAGTTCTTC. Translated, it gives CASSLSSSYNEQFF.

The rearrangement joins TRBV11-2 to TRBJ1-5; possible D gene TRBD1, 6 bases. From germline, CDR1 is SGHAT and CDR2 FQNNGV. The CDR3 covers 15 residues. Between the trimmed V and J ends, which lost 5 bases and 7 bases, there was a span of 18 bases. This CDR3 is CASSTLPGQGQPQHF. DNA for the CDR3: TGTGCCAGCAGCACCTTACCGGGACAAGGGCAGCCCCAGCATTTT.

Of note for this clone: Other DNA sequences in this sample translate to the same CDR3. The chain carries TRBV28 and TRBJ2-7; D remains ambiguous. The CDR3 spans 13 residues. Germline V lookup: CDR1 MDHEN, CDR2 SYDVKM. V lost 2 bases and J lost 0, with 5 bases in between. The CDR3 is CASSLPGSYEQYF. For the CDR3, the DNA is TGTGCCAGCAGTTTACCGGGCTCCTACGAGCAGTACTTC.

The chain has TRBV5-6 and TRBJ1-2, with 7 bases matching TRBD1. Trimming took 4 bases from V and 8 from J; bases not matched to a gene: 23. The CDR3 has 18 amino acids. Germline CDR1 reads SGHDT; CDR2 reads YYEEEE. CDR3 sequence: CASSEYLGDRVRIGGYTF. CDR3 sequence (DNA): TGTGCCAGCAGCGAGTATTTGGGCGACAGGGTCAGGATTGGGGGCTACACCTTC.

The V gene is TRBV5-8, the J gene TRBJ2-7; D gene uncertain. Germline V gene data show CDR1 as SGHTS and CDR2 as YDEGEE. V was cut by 2 bases and J by 8 bases, with 14 bases left in between. CDR3 size: 13 residues. For the CDR3, the DNA is TGTGCCAGCAGCTTTCGAGCCTCCGGTCAGCAGTACTTC. Translated: CASSFRASGQQYF.